This TCR beta chain was captured in a study of T cells in Graves' hyperthyroidism and ophthalmopathy. The V gene's germline CDR1 is DFQATT and CDR2 SNEGSKA (reference sequence). The CDR3 runs 14 residues. V lost 6 bases, J lost 4 bases, and 10 bases stayed unmatched. Using RNA transcripts as the source, TCR beta CDR3 regions were amplified. The HTBI primer set drove a first-round RT-PCR of the TCR CDR3. TCRdb re-called the multiplex PCR reads through MiXCR, storing one row per CDR3 protein. The table lists about 700,000 distinct CDR3 sequences, around 15% of them singletons. This clonotype was detected a few times.

The receptor was isolated from a young woman with Graves' hyperthyroidism. The sample taken for sequencing was blood. The rearrangement links TRBV20-1 to TRBJ1-2; 8 bases are shared with TRBD1. For the CDR3, the DNA is TGCAGTGCCAACAGGGGGACAGAAGTCTATGGCTACACCTTC. Protein product: CSANRGTEVYGYTF.